A selection of T cell receptor beta chains follows, all from one sample in a study of cytomegalovirus exposure and HLA in healthy donors. Produced via immunoSEQ multiplex PCR; TCRdb's table is partial and in-frame only. The sample has 120,000 or so clones, roughly 76% seen once. Sequencing input: PBMCs. All receptors derive from a woman aged 45-60 years in good health and CMV-seronegative. Each CDR3 is given with its conserved first and last residue. The order of the fields is D gene, V gene, J gene, clone size, CDR3 protein, CDR3 DNA. A D gene is named only where the DNA matches it firmly. Not all rows give a size; the values are once, few, many and, for expanded clones, a class.

>NA|TRBV19|TRBJ2-2|NA
CASSIRSGGELFF
TGTGCCAGTAGTATTCGGAGTGGCGGTGAGCTGTTTTTT
>NA|TRBV18|TRBJ2-5|NA
CASSPDTQETQYF
TGTGCCAGCTCACCCGACACGCAAGAGACCCAGTACTTC
>TRBD2|TRBV4-1|TRBJ2-1|NA
CASSHLGLAGGSYNEQFF
TGCGCCAGCAGCCACCTCGGACTAGCGGGAGGTTCCTACAATGAGCAGTTCTTC
>TRBD1|TRBV28|TRBJ2-7|NA
CASIRQGANYEQYF
TGTGCCAGCATCCGACAGGGGGCGAACTACGAGCAGTACTTC
>TRBD2|TRBV7-9|TRBJ2-3|few
CASSLGGRAADTQYF
TGTGCCAGCAGCTTGGGCGGGAGGGCCGCAGATACGCAGTATTTT
>TRBD2|TRBV28|TRBJ2-7|NA
CASSLFRTSGRRGYEQYF
TGTGCCAGCAGTTTATTTAGAACTAGCGGGAGGAGGGGCTACGAGCAGTACTTC
>NA|TRBV11-2|TRBJ1-6|NA
CASSLRDVSPLHF
TGTGCCAGCAGCTTGCGGGACGTCTCACCCCTCCACTTT
>NA|TRBV2|TRBJ1-2|once
CASRAGSFIGYTF
TGTGCCAGCAGAGCGGGCAGCTTTATAGGCTACACCTTC
>TRBD2|TRBV4-3|TRBJ2-1|NA
CASSQVLSGEWHEQFF
TGCGCCAGCAGCCAAGTGCTGAGCGGGGAATGGCATGAGCAGTTCTTC
>NA|TRBV27|TRBJ1-1|NA
CASSLSAEPENLITEAFF
TGTGCCAGCAGTTTATCGGCGGAACCGGAAAACCTGATCACTGAAGCTTTCTTT
>NA|TRBV21-1|TRBJ2-7|NA
CASSKGSGGPPGQYF
TGTGCCAGCAGCAAAGGGTCGGGAGGGCCCCCGGGGCAGTACTTC
>NA|TRBV6-1|TRBJ2-7|NA
CASGTAREQYF
TGTGCCAGCGGCACCGCGAGGGAGCAGTACTTC
>NA|TRBV15|TRBJ2-3|NA
CATSRDGARDTQYF
TGTGCCACCAGCAGAGATGGGGCCAGAGATACGCAGTATTTT
>NA|TRBV5-6|TRBJ2-7|once
CASSLGSDSSPYEQYF
TGTGCCAGCAGCTTGGGGTCGGACAGTTCCCCCTACGAGCAGTACTTC
>TRBD2|TRBV7-9|TRBJ2-2|NA
CASSHTLGLAANTGELFF
TGTGCCAGCAGCCATACCCTCGGACTAGCGGCGAACACCGGGGAGCTGTTTTTT
>NA|TRBV6-5|TRBJ2-4|few
CASRGTQNIQYF
TGTGCCAGCAGGGGCACCCAAAACATTCAGTACTTC
>NA|TRBV4-3|TRBJ2-7|once
CASSQDLEGEYEQYF
TGCGCCAGCAGCCAAGATCTTGAGGGGGAATACGAGCAGTACTTC
>NA|TRBV2|TRBJ1-6|few
CASSESGERSPLHF
TGTGCCAGCAGTGAATCAGGGGAGCGTTCACCCCTCCACTTT
>TRBD1|TRBV18|TRBJ2-7|NA
CASSRQTGTADEQYF
TGTGCCAGCTCTAGACAGACAGGGACGGCGGACGAGCAGTACTTC
>TRBD1|TRBV30|TRBJ1-2|once
CAWSKGRGFGYGYTF
TGTGCCTGGAGTAAGGGCAGGGGGTTTGGCTATGGCTACACCTTC
>NA|TRBV20-1|TRBJ2-1|NA
CRALGGNEQFF
TGCAGGGCCTTAGGGGGCAATGAGCAGTTCTTC
>NA|TRBV7-9|TRBJ1-2|few
CSSSPSRGTRVRGYTF
TGTTCCAGCAGCCCGTCGCGCGGTACGAGGGTTCGTGGCTACACCTTC